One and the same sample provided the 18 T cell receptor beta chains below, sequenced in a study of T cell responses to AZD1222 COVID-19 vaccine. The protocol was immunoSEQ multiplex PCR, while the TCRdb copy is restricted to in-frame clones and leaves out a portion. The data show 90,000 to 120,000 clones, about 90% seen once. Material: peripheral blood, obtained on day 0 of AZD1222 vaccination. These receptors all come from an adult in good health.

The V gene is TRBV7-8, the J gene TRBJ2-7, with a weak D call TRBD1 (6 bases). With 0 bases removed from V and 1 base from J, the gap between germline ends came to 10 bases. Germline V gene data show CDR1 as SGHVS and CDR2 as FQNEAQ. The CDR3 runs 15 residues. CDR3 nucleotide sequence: TGTGCCAGCAGCTTAGCGGGGGCCAGATCCTACGAGCAGTACTTC. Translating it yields CASSLAGARSYEQYF.

The CDR3 loop reads CASRAGVAGSQHF. DNA of the CDR3: TGTGCCAGCAGGGCGGGGGTCGCTGGGTCCCAGCATTTT. This chain connects TRBV28 to TRBJ1-5; TRBD1 might be the D (5 bases). The germline V and J ends were trimmed by 6 bases and 11 bases, with 17 bases remaining between them. This CDR3 has 13 residues. The germline V gene has CDR1 MDHEN and CDR2 SYDVKM.

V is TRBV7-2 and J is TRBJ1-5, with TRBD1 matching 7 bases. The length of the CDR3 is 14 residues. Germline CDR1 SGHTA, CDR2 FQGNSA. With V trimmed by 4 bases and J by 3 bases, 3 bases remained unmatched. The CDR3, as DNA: TGTGCCAGCAGCTCGACAGGGAACAATCAGCCCCAGCATTTT. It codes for CASSSTGNNQPQHF.

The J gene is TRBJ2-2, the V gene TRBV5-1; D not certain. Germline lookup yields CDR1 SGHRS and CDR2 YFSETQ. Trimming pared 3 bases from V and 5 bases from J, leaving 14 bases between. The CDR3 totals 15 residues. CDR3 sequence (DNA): TGCGCCAGCAGCTCTGACTCGCATGAGACCGGGGAGCTGTTTTTT. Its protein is CASSSDSHETGELFF.

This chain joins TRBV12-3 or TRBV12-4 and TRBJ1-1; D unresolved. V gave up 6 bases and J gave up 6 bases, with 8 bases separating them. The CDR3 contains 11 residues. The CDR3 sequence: CASRLGPEAFF. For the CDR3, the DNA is TGTGCCAGCAGGCTAGGCCCTGAAGCTTTCTTT.

CDR3 protein: CASSWNPRQQNTEAFF. The CDR3 nucleotides are TGTGCCAGCAGTTGGAATCCGCGACAGCAAAACACTGAAGCTTTCTTT. J is TRBJ1-1 and V is TRBV27, with a possible D match to TRBD1 (5 bases). V gave up 4 bases and J gave up 2 bases, with 17 bases separating them. The CDR3 loop spans 16 amino acids. In germline, CDR1 is MNHEY, CDR2 SMNVEV (reference sequence).

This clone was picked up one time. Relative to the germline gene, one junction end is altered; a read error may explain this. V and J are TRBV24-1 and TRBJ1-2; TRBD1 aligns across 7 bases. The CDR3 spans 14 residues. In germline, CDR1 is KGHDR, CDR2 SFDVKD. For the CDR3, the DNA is TGTGCCACCAGTGAGACAGGGAGGAGCTATCGCTACACCTTC. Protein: CATSETGRSYRYTF.

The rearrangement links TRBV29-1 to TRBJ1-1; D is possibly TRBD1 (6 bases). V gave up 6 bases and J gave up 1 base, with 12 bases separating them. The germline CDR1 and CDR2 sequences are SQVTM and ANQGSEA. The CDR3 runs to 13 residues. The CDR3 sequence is CSVSGQPNTEAFF. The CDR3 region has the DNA TGCAGCGTCTCGGGACAACCGAACACTGAAGCTTTCTTT.

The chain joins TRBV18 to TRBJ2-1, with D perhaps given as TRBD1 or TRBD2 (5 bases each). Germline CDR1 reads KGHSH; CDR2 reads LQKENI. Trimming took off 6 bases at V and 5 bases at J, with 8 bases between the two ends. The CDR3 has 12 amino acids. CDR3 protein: CASSSGHNEQFF. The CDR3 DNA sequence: TGTGCCAGCTCTTCGGGGCACAATGAGCAGTTCTTC.

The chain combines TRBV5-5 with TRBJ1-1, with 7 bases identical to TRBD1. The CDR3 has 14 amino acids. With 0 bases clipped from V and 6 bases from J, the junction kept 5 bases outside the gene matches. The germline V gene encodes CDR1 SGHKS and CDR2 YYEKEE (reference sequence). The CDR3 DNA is TGTGCCAGCAGCTTGGGACAGGGTGAGTCTGAAGCTTTCTTT. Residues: CASSLGQGESEAFF.

The CDR3 protein is CAWSARIYGYTF. The CDR3 bases are TGTGCCTGGAGTGCAAGAATCTATGGCTACACCTTC. The rearrangement links TRBV30 to TRBJ1-2; D is undetermined. CDR1 GTSNPN and CDR2 SVGIG come from the germline V gene (reference sequence). Trimming removed 1 base from V and 4 bases from J, with 7 bases in between. The CDR3 has 12 residues. The full variable domain, with the rest looked up from reference TRBV30 and TRBJ1-2, is SQTIHQWPATLVQPVGSPLSLECTVEGTSNPNLYWYRQAAGRGLQLLFYSVGIGQISSEVPQNLSASRPQDRQFILSSKKLLLSDSGFYLCAWSARIYGYTFGSGTRLTVV.

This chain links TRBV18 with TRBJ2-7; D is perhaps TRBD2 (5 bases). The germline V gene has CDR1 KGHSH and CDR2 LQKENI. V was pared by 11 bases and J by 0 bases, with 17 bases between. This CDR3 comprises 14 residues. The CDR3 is CASGEYFPSYEQYF. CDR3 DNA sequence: TGTGCCTCTGGGGAGTACTTCCCCTCCTACGAGCAGTACTTC.

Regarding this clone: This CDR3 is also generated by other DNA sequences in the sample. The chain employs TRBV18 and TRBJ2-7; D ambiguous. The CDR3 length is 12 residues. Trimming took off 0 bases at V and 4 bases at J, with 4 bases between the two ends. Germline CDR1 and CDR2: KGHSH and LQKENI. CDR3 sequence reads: CASSPPGYEQYF. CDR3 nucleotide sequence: TGTGCCAGCTCACCACCGGGTTACGAGCAGTACTTC.

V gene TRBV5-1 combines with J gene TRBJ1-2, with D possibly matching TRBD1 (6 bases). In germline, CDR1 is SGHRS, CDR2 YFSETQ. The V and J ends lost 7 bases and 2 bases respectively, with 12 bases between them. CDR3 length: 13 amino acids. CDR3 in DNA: TGCGCCAGCCAACAGGGACTCAACTATGGCTACACCTTC. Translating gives CASQQGLNYGYTF.

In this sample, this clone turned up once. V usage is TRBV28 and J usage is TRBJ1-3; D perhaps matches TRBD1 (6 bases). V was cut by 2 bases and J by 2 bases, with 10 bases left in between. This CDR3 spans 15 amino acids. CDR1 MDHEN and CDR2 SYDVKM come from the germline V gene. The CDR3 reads CASSLPGAAGNTIYF. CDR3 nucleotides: TGTGCCAGCAGTTTACCAGGGGCGGCTGGAAACACCATATATTTT.

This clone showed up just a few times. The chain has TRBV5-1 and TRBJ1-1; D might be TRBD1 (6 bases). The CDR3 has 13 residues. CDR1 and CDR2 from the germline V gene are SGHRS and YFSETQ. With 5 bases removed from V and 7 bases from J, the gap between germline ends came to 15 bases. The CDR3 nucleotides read TGCGCCAGCAGGGAGGCAGGGGAGGGTGAAGCTTTCTTT. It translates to CASREAGEGEAFF.

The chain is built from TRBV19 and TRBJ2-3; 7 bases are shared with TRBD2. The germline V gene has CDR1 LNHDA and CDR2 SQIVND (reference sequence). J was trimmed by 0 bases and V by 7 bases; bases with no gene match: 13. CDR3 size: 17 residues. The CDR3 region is CASTRGGRGASTDTQYF. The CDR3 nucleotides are TGTGCCAGTACCCGGGGAGGGAGGGGAGCAAGCACAGATACGCAGTATTTT.

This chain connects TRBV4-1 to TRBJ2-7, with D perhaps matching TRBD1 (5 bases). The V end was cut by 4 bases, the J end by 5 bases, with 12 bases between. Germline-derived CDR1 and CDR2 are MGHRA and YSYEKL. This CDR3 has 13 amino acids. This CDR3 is CASSLLPRDEQYF. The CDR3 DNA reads TGCGCCAGCAGCCTACTACCCAGGGACGAGCAGTACTTC.